These 7 T cell receptor beta chains originate from one sample sequenced in a study of shared clonotypes between healthy human individuals. Sequencing was performed with immunoSEQ multiplex PCR; in TCRdb, only in-frame clones are kept and a portion is missing. The sample has approximately 500,000 clones; 79% are singletons. The sequenced material came from PBMCs. Receptor source: a woman in her thirties or forties in good health. Some clones in this sample may be carry-over from other donors' samples.

This clone was observed a handful of times. The chain recombines TRBV28 with TRBJ1-1; 8 bases are shared with TRBD1. The CDR3 totals 15 residues. Germline CDR1 is MDHEN and CDR2 is SYDVKM. After removal of 5 bases from V and 6 bases from J, the junction contained 11 bases not matched to a gene. CDR3 nucleotides: TGTGCCAGCAGTCCAGGGGGCGGCGGTAACGCTGAAGCTTTCTTT. The encoded protein is CASSPGGGGNAEAFF.

In this sample, this clone turned up once. V gene TRBV7-8 combines with J gene TRBJ1-1, with TRBD1 matching 9 bases. The J segment lost 5 bases and the V segment lost 5 bases, leaving 9 bases of the junction unmatched. The CDR3 has 15 residues. Germline CDR1 reads SGHVS; CDR2 reads FQNEAQ. CDR3 coding DNA: TGTGCCAGCAGCCTACAGGGGGCTTATCCGACTGAAGCTTTCTTT. It codes for CASSLQGAYPTEAFF.

The chain recombines TRBV9 with TRBJ2-5, with D perhaps matching TRBD1 (6 bases). The V and J ends lost 3 bases and 1 base respectively, with 10 bases between them. Germline assignment: CDR1 SGDLS and CDR2 YYNGEE. CDR3 length: 14 residues. CDR3 protein: CASSAGQLQETQYF. The CDR3 DNA is TGTGCCAGCAGCGCCGGACAGCTCCAAGAGACCCAGTACTTC.

Of note for this clone: The junction shows a germline mismatch at one end, possibly a read error. The chain employs TRBV28 and TRBJ1-2; 7 nucleotides align to TRBD1. Per germline, CDR1 MDHEN and CDR2 SYDVKM. The length of the CDR3 is 16 residues. The CDR3 protein is CAGRGRGVPSNYGYTF. Here the CDR3 DNA reads TGTGCCGGCAGGGGGAGAGGAGTGCCTTCGAACTATGGCTACACCTTC.

V is TRBV4-1 and J is TRBJ2-5; 10 bases fit TRBD1. The end of the DNA aligns better with TRBJ2-7, so the J call may be wrong. The germline gives CDR1 MGHRA, CDR2 YSYEKL. This CDR3 is 19 amino acids long. The CDR3 DNA follows: TGCGCCAGCAGCCGCGCAAGAAGGGGACAGGGGTCGGGACGGCACGAGCAGTACTTC. This sequence encodes CASSRARRGQGSGRHEQYF.

The table lists this clone with a count of one. The chain uses TRBV5-6 and TRBJ2-7; TRBD2 might be the D (6 bases). Germline CDR1 and CDR2: SGHDT and YYEEEE. V lost 2 bases, J lost 0 bases, and 9 bases lay in between. CDR3 length equals 14 residues. The CDR3 is CASSFALASYEQYF. The CDR3 bases are TGTGCCAGCAGCTTTGCACTAGCCTCCTACGAGCAGTACTTC.

This chain connects TRBV5-4 to TRBJ2-7; the match to TRBD2 covers 10 bases. The CDR3 is made up of 14 amino acids. V shed 4 bases and J 6 bases; nucleotides not matched to a gene: 7. CDR1 and CDR2 (germline): SGHNT, YYREEE (reference sequence). Written as DNA, the CDR3 is TGTGCCAGCAGCCAGGCGGGACTAGCGACCGAGCAGTACTTC. Translated, it gives CASSQAGLATEQYF.